Below are 28 T cell receptor beta chains sequenced from a single sample in a study of graft-versus-host responses after intestinal transplantation. Tissue from the graft was processed to free its intraepithelial and lamina propria lymphocytes. TCRdb's table, derived via immunoSEQ multiplex PCR, lists solely in-frame clones and lacks some. The data show some 10,000 clones, approximately 80% seen once. Sequenced material: ileum tissue, taken less than 550 days after intestinal transplant. These receptors all come from a human patient who received an intestinal transplant, so some T cells may come from the graft donor.

The chain joins TRBV4-1 to TRBJ1-1; D unclear. The CDR3 is made up of 14 amino acids. The V end lost 1 base, the J end lost 0 bases, and 6 bases lay between the germline ends. Germline CDR1 MGHRA, CDR2 YSYEKL. CDR3 protein: CASSQAKVNTEAFF. The CDR3 DNA is TGCGCCAGCAGCCAAGCGAAGGTGAACACTGAAGCTTTCTTT.

The chain couples TRBV7-3 to TRBJ2-1; 9 nucleotides match TRBD2. This CDR3 contains 15 residues. J gave up 9 bases and V 6 bases, and 12 bases lay outside the gene matches. Germline values: CDR1 SGHTA, CDR2 FQGTGA. CDR3 bases: TGTGCCAGCAGTTCCGGGGGTAGCGGGAGAGGTGAGCAGTTCTTC. Its translation is CASSSGGSGRGEQFF.

This clone appeared a few times. This chain links TRBV19 with TRBJ1-4; D might be TRBD1 (5 bases). Germline values: CDR1 LNHDA, CDR2 SQIVND (reference sequence). V lost 3 bases and J 7 bases, leaving 18 bases between the germline ends. The CDR3 runs to 16 residues. CDR3 region: CASSMVGLGAGEKLFF. CDR3 sequence (DNA): TGTGCCAGTAGTATGGTGGGGCTTGGCGCGGGTGAAAAACTGTTTTTT.

This chain joins TRBV19 and TRBJ2-3; D might be TRBD1 (7 bases). CDR3 length: 16 residues. V was trimmed by 0 bases and J by 3 bases, leaving 13 bases between them. Germline CDR1 LNHDA, CDR2 SQIVND (reference sequence). Here the CDR3 DNA reads TGTGCCAGTAGTATAGATCAGGGGGGAAGGACAGATACGCAGTATTTT. Translation gives CASSIDQGGRTDTQYF. Supplemented by reference TRBV19 and TRBJ2-3, the full variable domain reads DGGITQSPKYLFRKEGQNVTLSCEQNLNHDAMYWYRQDPGQGLRLIYYSQIVNDFQKGDIAEGYSVSREKKESFPLTVTSAQKNPTAFYLCASSIDQGGRTDTQYFGPGTRLTVL.

The V and J genes are TRBV30 and TRBJ1-1; TRBD1 matches at 9 bases. The V gene's germline CDR1 is GTSNPN and CDR2 SVGIG (reference sequence). This CDR3 contains 14 residues. J gave up 4 bases and V 5 bases, and 8 bases lay outside the gene matches. CDR3 loop: CAWFRWDRATEAFF. CDR3 nucleotide sequence: TGTGCCTGGTTCAGGTGGGACAGGGCCACTGAAGCTTTCTTT.

V and J are TRBV28 and TRBJ2-5; D remains unclear. The DNA end favors TRBJ2-7, so the J call may be wrong. This CDR3 contains 14 residues. Looked up from germline, CDR1 is MDHEN and CDR2 is SYDVKM. CDR3 region: CASFLAGRSYEQYF. The CDR3 nucleotides read TGTGCCAGTTTCCTCGCCGGGCGTTCCTACGAGCAGTACTTC.

V gene TRBV7-2 combines with J gene TRBJ2-7, with 9 positions matching TRBD1. Germline V CDR1 and CDR2: SGHTA, FQGNSA. With 6 bases clipped from V and 1 base from J, the junction kept 4 bases outside the gene matches. The CDR3 consists of 14 residues. CDR3 nucleotides: TGTGCCAGCAGTTCAGACAGGGGGTCCTACGAGCAGTACTTC. The encoded protein is CASSSDRGSYEQYF.

This clone was detected once. This chain joins TRBV18 and TRBJ2-7; 9 positions agree with TRBD2. Germline V gene lookup returns CDR1 KGHSH and CDR2 LQKENI. J was trimmed by 5 bases and V by 6 bases; bases with no gene match: 11. The CDR3 runs 15 residues. The CDR3 protein is CASSPGAGGPNEQYF. As DNA, the CDR3 is TGTGCCAGCTCGCCCGGCGCGGGAGGGCCCAACGAGCAGTACTTC.

This clone was picked up one time. The chain combines TRBV4-3 with TRBJ1-6; perhaps TRBD1 as D (5 bases). In germline, CDR1 is LGHNA, CDR2 YSLEER. Trimming left V 0 bases short and J 7 bases short, with 7 bases between. CDR3 length equals 14 residues. CDR3 residues: CASSQDRGNSPLHF. The CDR3 region has the DNA TGCGCCAGCAGCCAAGATAGGGGAAATTCACCCCTCCACTTT.

This clone was seen a few times. This CDR3 is CATSRGQGATSEQFF. The CDR3 bases are TGTGCCACCAGCAGAGGACAGGGGGCGACGAGTGAGCAGTTCTTC. The V call is TRBV15, the J call TRBJ2-1; TRBD1 agrees at 10 bases. The CDR3 consists of 15 residues. The V gene's germline CDR1 is LNHNV and CDR2 YYDKDF (reference sequence). V lost 1 base to trimming and J lost 9 bases; unmatched junction nucleotides: 6.

This chain links TRBV9 with TRBJ2-5; D uncertain. Germline V gene data show CDR1 as SGDLS and CDR2 as YYNGEE. V lost 2 bases and J lost 1, with 6 bases in between. CDR3 length: 13 amino acids. CDR3 bases: TGTGCCAGCAGCGTGGACGGCCAAGAGACCCAGTACTTC. As protein: CASSVDGQETQYF. Full variable domain (remainder filled in from reference TRBV9 and TRBJ2-5): DSGVTQTPKHLITATGQRVTLRCSPRSGDLSVYWYQQSLDQGLQFLIQYYNGEERAKGNILERFSAQQFPDLHSELNLSSLELGDSALYFCASSVDGQETQYFGPGTRLLVL.

This chain joins TRBV7-9 and TRBJ2-3; D not certain. Between the trimmed V and J ends, which lost 4 bases and 0 bases, there was a span of 14 bases. CDR1 is SEHNR, CDR2 FQNEAQ, per germline (reference sequence). The CDR3 extends over 16 amino acids. CDR3 protein: CASSSDVGSSTDTQYF. The CDR3, as DNA: TGTGCCAGCAGCTCAGACGTGGGATCTAGCACAGATACGCAGTATTTT.

The chain joins TRBV5-1 to TRBJ1-6, with a weak D call TRBD1 (5 bases). V was clipped by 2 bases and J by 0 bases, with 9 bases between them. The CDR3 totals 16 residues. Germline-derived CDR1 and CDR2 are SGHRS and YFSETQ. The CDR3 sequence is CASSLYDSSYNSPLHF. The DNA of the CDR3 is TGCGCCAGCAGCTTATACGACAGCTCCTATAATTCACCCCTCCACTTT.

The chain combines TRBV10-2 with TRBJ1-2; 7 nucleotides match TRBD1. The junction had 3 bases not matched to a gene; V was cut back by 4 bases and J by 1 base. The germline gives CDR1 WSHSY, CDR2 SAAADI. The CDR3 has 14 amino acids. In DNA, the CDR3 is TGCGCCAGCAGTGGGGACAGCCTTAACTATGGCTACACCTTC. Translating it yields CASSGDSLNYGYTF.

The chain employs TRBV7-6 and TRBJ2-5; D possibly corresponds to TRBD1 (6 bases). The J call is uncertain, as TRBJ2-7 better fits the DNA end. Germline V gives CDR1 SGHVS, CDR2 FNYEAQ. This CDR3 region has 13 residues. The chain's CDR3 is CASSLRQDYEQYF. The CDR3 coding sequence is TGTGCCAGCAGCCTCCGACAGGACTACGAGCAGTACTTC.

The rearrangement uses TRBV29-1 and TRBJ1-2; D is possibly TRBD1 (5 bases). CDR1 and CDR2 (germline): SQVTM, ANQGSEA. Trimming cost V 7 bases and J 7 bases, with 16 bases left between them. The CDR3 contains 12 residues. The CDR3 DNA is TGCAGCGCCTCGGATGGGGGGTTTGGCTACACCTTC. This translates into CSASDGGFGYTF.

The J gene is TRBJ2-7, the V gene TRBV2; D remains ambiguous. Looked up from germline, CDR1 is SNHLY and CDR2 is FYNNEI. The germline V and J ends were trimmed by 4 bases and 2 bases, with 12 bases remaining between them. The length of the CDR3 is 14 residues. The CDR3 region is CASSGYGLPYEQYF. In DNA, the CDR3 is TGTGCCAGCAGTGGCTATGGGCTCCCCTACGAGCAGTACTTC.

The chain is built from TRBV9 and TRBJ1-1; TRBD1 might be the D (5 bases). Trimming shortened V by 0 bases and J by 2 bases, and 11 bases separated the two germline ends. Per germline, CDR1 SGDLS and CDR2 YYNGEE. This CDR3 has 15 amino acids. The DNA of the CDR3 is TGTGCCAGCAGCGTAGTACAGGCTAGAAACACTGAAGCTTTCTTT. Its protein product is CASSVVQARNTEAFF.

The chain combines TRBV6-1 with TRBJ2-1; D is unclear. The V end was cut by 2 bases, the J end by 4 bases, with 12 bases between. The CDR3 is 15 residues long. Germline V CDR1 and CDR2: MNHNS, SASEGT. The CDR3 DNA is TGTGCCAGCAGTGAATTGACTGACTTGTACAATGAGCAGTTCTTC. It is translated as CASSELTDLYNEQFF.

This chain joins TRBV4-1 and TRBJ1-1; 8 bases are shared with TRBD1. Trimming removed 1 base from V and 4 bases from J; junction bases left unmatched: 14. This CDR3 has 18 residues. Germline V lookup: CDR1 MGHRA, CDR2 YSYEKL. The CDR3 DNA reads TGCGCCAGCAGCCAAGGTGTCAGGGGGCTCCCTTCGGCCACTGAAGCTTTCTTT. Its translation: CASSQGVRGLPSATEAFF.

The rearrangement joins TRBV6-4 to TRBJ2-3, with 8 nucleotides matching TRBD1. The V gene's germline CDR1 is MRHNA and CDR2 SNTAGT. The CDR3 covers 15 residues. V lost 5 bases and J lost 0; bases outside the gene matches: 4. The chain's CDR3 is CASSTGTGSTDTQYF. The CDR3 DNA reads TGTGCCAGCAGTACCGGGACAGGTAGCACAGATACGCAGTATTTT.

This rearrangement joins TRBV25-1 to TRBJ1-4; perhaps TRBD1 as D (5 bases). This CDR3 comprises 14 residues. CDR1 is MGHDK, CDR2 SYGVNS, per germline. V was shortened by 3 bases and J by 7 bases, with 12 bases between the two germline ends. In DNA form, the CDR3 reads TGTGCCAGCAGTGAGTTGGGGCTAAGTGAAAAACTGTTTTTT. Encoded protein: CASSELGLSEKLFF.

The V call is TRBV19, the J call TRBJ2-3, with D maybe TRBD1 (6 bases). The CDR3 sequence is 15 residues long. V gave up 2 bases and J gave up 2 bases, with 11 bases separating them. From germline, CDR1 is LNHDA and CDR2 SQIVND (reference sequence). The CDR3 is CASSIITGNTDTQYF. As DNA, the CDR3 is TGTGCCAGTAGTATAATAACAGGGAACACAGATACGCAGTATTTT.

Only one count was recorded for this clone. The conserved phenylalanine or tryptophan normally closing the CDR3 is absent here, so this likely arose from a read error. The CDR3 here is CATSLYRLTGMNTEAFL. Written as DNA, the CDR3 is TGTGCCACCAGCCTTTACAGATTGACAGGGATGAACACTGAAGCTTTCCTT. This chain connects TRBV15 to TRBJ1-1, with TRBD1 matching 7 bases. Germline CDR1 reads LNHNV; CDR2 reads YYDKDF (reference sequence). The CDR3 is 17 residues long. Germline trimming cut 5 bases from V and 0 bases from J; bases unmatched to any gene: 12.

The chain links TRBV9 to TRBJ2-6; no firm D call. The CDR3 spans 15 residues. The V gene's germline CDR1 is SGDLS and CDR2 YYNGEE. V dropped 0 bases and J dropped 1 base, with 5 bases sitting between them. The CDR3 is CASSVVGSGANVLTF. CDR3 nucleotide sequence: TGTGCCAGCAGCGTAGTCGGGTCTGGGGCCAACGTCCTGACTTTC.

The CDR3 nucleotides are TGTGCCAGCAGCAGGCGGACTAGCGGGGTTGCAGATACGCAGTATTTT. Its protein product is CASSRRTSGVADTQYF. The rearrangement links TRBV7-2 to TRBJ2-3, with 12 positions matching TRBD2. The CDR3 runs 16 residues. Germline CDR1 SGHTA, CDR2 FQGNSA. J gave up 4 bases and V 5 bases, and 7 bases lay outside the gene matches.

This clone was counted a single time. The genes are TRBV5-5 and TRBJ2-5; 11 bases fit TRBD1. Germline trimming cut 4 bases from V and 5 bases from J; bases unmatched to any gene: 4. The germline gives CDR1 SGHKS, CDR2 YYEKEE (reference sequence). The CDR3 runs to 14 residues. The CDR3 DNA is TGTGCCAGCAGCCCGGACAGGGGGCTTGAGACCCAGTACTTC. Its translation: CASSPDRGLETQYF.

This clone was seen more than once but under ten times. The chain recombines TRBV29-1 with TRBJ2-5; D possibly matches TRBD1 or TRBD2 (6 bases each). With 1 base removed from V and 1 base from J, the gap between germline ends came to 16 bases. This CDR3 region has 16 residues. Germline V gene lookup returns CDR1 SQVTM and CDR2 ANQGSEA. The CDR3 DNA reads TGCAGCGTTGAAGGGGGGCTAGCGAGAGTCCAAGAGACCCAGTACTTC. Its translation: CSVEGGLARVQETQYF.